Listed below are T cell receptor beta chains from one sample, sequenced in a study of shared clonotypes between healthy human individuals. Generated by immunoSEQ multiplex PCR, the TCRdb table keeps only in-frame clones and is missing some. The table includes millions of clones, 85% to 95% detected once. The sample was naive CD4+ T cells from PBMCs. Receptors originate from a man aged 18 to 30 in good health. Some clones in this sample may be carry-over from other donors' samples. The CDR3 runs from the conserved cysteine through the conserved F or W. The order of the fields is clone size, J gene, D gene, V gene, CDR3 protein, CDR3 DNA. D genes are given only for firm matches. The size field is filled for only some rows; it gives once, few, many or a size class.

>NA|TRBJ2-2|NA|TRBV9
CASSRFTGELFF
TGTGCCAGCAGCCGTTTCACCGGGGAGCTGTTTTTT
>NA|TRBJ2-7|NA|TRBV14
CASSQVAASYEQYF
TGTGCCAGCAGCCAAGTCGCGGCCTCCTACGAGCAGTACTTC
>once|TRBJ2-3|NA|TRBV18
CASSPGGFTDTQYF
TGTGCCAGCTCACCTGGGGGCTTCACAGATACGCAGTATTTT
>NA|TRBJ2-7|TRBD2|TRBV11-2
CASSLDLLAGAREQYF
TGTGCCAGCAGCTTAGATTTACTAGCGGGAGCTCGAGAGCAGTACTTC
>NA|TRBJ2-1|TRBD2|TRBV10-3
CAISESTSGGFF
TGTGCCATCAGTGAGTCGACTAGCGGGGGGTTCTTC
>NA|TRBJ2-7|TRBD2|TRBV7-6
CASSLAPSGSSSFPYEQYF
TGTGCCAGCAGCTTAGCTCCTAGCGGGAGCTCGAGCTTCCCCTACGAGCAGTACTTC
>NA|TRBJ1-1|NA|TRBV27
CASSITGTGLRAFF
TGTGCCAGCAGTATAACGGGGACGGGGCTGAGGGCTTTCTTT
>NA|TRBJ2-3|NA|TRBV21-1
CASTFYSAGRTDTQYF
TGTGCCAGCACCTTTTACTCGGCAGGGCGCACAGATACGCAGTATTTT
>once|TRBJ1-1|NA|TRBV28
CASSTIPTGVRNTEAFF
TGTGCCAGCAGCACAATTCCAACGGGGGTGAGGAACACTGAAGCTTTCTTT
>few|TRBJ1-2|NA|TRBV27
CASSRSDGAGYTF
TGTGCCAGCAGTCGCTCCGATGGGGCTGGCTACACCTTC
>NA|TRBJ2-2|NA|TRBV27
CASSLSFVGELFF
TGTGCCAGCAGTTTAAGCTTTGTTGGGGAGCTGTTTTTT
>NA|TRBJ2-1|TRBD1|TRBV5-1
CASSQQGAEQFF
TGCGCCAGCAGCCAGCAGGGGGCCGAGCAGTTCTTC
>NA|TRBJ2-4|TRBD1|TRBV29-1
CSVGSIGTGGLNIQYF
TGCAGCGTAGGAAGTATTGGGACAGGGGGCCTAAACATTCAGTACTTC
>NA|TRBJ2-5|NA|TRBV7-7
CASSSPQGREAQETQYF
TGTGCCAGCAGTTCACCGCAGGGCAGGGAGGCCCAAGAGACCCAGTACTTC
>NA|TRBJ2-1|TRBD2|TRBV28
CASSSRREGYSYNEQFF
TGTGCCAGCAGTTCGCGGCGGGAGGGTTACTCCTACAATGAGCAGTTCTTC
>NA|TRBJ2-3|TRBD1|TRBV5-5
CASSLRDRGDYTDTQYF
TGTGCCAGCAGCTTGCGCGACAGGGGAGACTACACAGATACGCAGTATTTT
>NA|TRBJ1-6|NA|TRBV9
CASSVNEASPLHF
TGTGCCAGCAGCGTAAATGAGGCTTCACCCCTCCACTTT
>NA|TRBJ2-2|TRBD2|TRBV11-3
CASSATSGTNTGELFF
TGTGCCAGCAGCGCGACTAGCGGGACGAACACCGGGGAGCTGTTTTTT
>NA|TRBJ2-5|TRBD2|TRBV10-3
CAIREGLAGKETQYF
TGTGCCATTAGAGAAGGACTAGCGGGAAAAGAGACCCAGTACTTC
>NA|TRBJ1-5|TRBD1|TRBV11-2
CASSIRTGPGQPQHF
TGTGCCAGCAGCATCCGGACAGGTCCCGGCCAGCCCCAGCATTTT
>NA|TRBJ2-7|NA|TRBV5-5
CASSLAEDKVYEQYF
TGTGCCAGCAGCTTGGCCGAGGACAAAGTCTACGAGCAGTACTTC
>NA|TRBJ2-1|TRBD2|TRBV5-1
CASRLAGVDNEQFF
TGCGCCAGCAGGCTAGCGGGGGTGGACAATGAGCAGTTCTTC
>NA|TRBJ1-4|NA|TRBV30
CAWSDSREKLFF
TGTGCCTGGTCTGACAGTAGAGAAAAACTGTTTTTT
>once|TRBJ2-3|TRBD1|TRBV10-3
CAISPGTGFRDTQYF
TGTGCCATCAGCCCCGGGACAGGTTTTCGAGATACGCAGTATTTT
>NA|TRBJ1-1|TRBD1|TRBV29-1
CSVSRDRGRLNTEAFF
TGCAGCGTTTCAAGGGACAGGGGGAGACTGAACACTGAAGCTTTCTTT
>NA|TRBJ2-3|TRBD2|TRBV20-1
CSARGGGSQYF
TGCAGTGCTCGCGGCGGGGGGTCGCAGTATTTT
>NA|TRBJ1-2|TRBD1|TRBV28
CASSLRWGQNTF
TGTGCCAGCAGTTTACGTTGGGGACAGAACACCTTC